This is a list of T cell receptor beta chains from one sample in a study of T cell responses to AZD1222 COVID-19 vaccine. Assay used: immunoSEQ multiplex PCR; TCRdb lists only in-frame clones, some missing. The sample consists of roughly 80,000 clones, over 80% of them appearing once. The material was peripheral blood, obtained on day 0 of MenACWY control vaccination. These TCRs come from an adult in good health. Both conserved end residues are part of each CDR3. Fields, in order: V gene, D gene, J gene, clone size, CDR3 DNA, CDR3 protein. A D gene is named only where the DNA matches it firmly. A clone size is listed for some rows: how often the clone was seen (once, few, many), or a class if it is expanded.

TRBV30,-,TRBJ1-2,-,TGTGCCTGGAGCCGGGGGCAGGGGAAGAGTGGCTACACCTTC,CAWSRGQGKSGYTF
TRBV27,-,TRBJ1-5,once,TGTGCCAGCAGTTTCTCAGGGTTGGCTCAGCCCCAGCATTTT,CASSFSGLAQPQHF
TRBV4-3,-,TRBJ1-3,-,TGCGCCAGCAGCCAAGATATAAGCTCTGGAAACACCATATATTTT,CASSQDISSGNTIYF
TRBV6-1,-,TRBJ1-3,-,TGTGCCAGCAGTGAAACAGACACTTCTGGAAACACCATATATTTT,CASSETDTSGNTIYF
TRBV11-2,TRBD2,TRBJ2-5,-,TGTGCCAGCAGCTTAGATTGGCGGGAGAGTAGAGAGACCCAGTACTTC,CASSLDWRESRETQYF
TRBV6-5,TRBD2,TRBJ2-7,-,TGTGCCAGCAGTTACAAGCGGGGGAGGATCCACGAGCAGTACTTC,CASSYKRGRIHEQYF
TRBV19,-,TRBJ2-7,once,TGTGCCAGTAGTTTTGGCACCTACGAGCAGTACTTC,CASSFGTYEQYF
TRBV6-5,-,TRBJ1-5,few,TGTGCCAGCTCCGAAGGGCCCTATCAGCCCCAGCATTTT,CASSEGPYQPQHF
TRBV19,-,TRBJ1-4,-,TGTGCCAGTAGTCCCCAGGGCACCCCGGGTGAAAAACTGTTTTTT,CASSPQGTPGEKLFF
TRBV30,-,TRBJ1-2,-,TGTGCCTGGAGTTGGGGGGGAAGGGATGGCTACACCTTC,CAWSWGGRDGYTF
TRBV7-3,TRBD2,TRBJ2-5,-,TGTGCCAGCAGCTTAATGGGCGTTGGCGGGAGAGGGGAGACCCAGTACTTC,CASSLMGVGGRGETQYF
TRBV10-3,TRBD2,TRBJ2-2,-,TGTGCCATCAGTGATGGGGCGGGAGGTAGCACCGGGGAGCTGTTTTTT,CAISDGAGGSTGELFF
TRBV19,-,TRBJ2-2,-,TGTGCCAGTAGTTCCGGGGGGCGAGCGGGAAACACCGGGGAGCTGTTTTTT,CASSSGGRAGNTGELFF
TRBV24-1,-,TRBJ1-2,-,TGTGCCACCAGTGTAGAGAGTAACTATGGCTACACCTTC,CATSVESNYGYTF
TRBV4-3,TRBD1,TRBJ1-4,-,TGCGCCAGCAGCCGGGACAGGGTTGATGAAAAACTGTTTTTT,CASSRDRVDEKLFF
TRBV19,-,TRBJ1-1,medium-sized,TGTGCCAGCTGCCCAGGAATCCAGATGAACACTGAAGCTTTCTTT,CASCPGIQMNTEAFF
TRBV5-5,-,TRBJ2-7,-,TGTGCCAGCTCTTCGGGAATAGGGGCCGGCTCCTACGAGCAGTACTTC,CASSSGIGAGSYEQYF
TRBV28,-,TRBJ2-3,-,TGTGCCAGCAGTCTCGATTGGGCCCCAGATACGCAGTATTTT,CASSLDWAPDTQYF
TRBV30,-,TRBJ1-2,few,TGTGCCTGGAGGGGTGTTAAGATCCCTAACTATGGCTACACCTTC,CAWRGVKIPNYGYTF
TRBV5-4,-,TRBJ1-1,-,TGTGCCAGCAGCTTGGACTACATGAACACTGAAGCTTTCTTT,CASSLDYMNTEAFF
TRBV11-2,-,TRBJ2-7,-,TGTGCCAGCAGCACCAAAACTGGGGTAAACTACGAGCAGTACTTC,CASSTKTGVNYEQYF
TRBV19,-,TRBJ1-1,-,TGTGCGAGCCGTTGGGGGAACACTGAAGCTTTCTTT,CASRWGNTEAFF
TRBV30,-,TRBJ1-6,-,TGTGCCTGGAGCCCCCCTGTAGGGTGGAATTCACCCCTCCACTTT,CAWSPPVGWNSPLHF
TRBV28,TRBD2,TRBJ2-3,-,TGTGCCAGCAGTTTAGGAGCGGGAGCAGATACGCAGTATTTT,CASSLGAGADTQYF
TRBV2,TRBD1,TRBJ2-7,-,TGTGCCAGCAGTTCGGACAGGGGACCCTACGAGCAGTACTTC,CASSSDRGPYEQYF
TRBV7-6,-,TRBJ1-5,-,TGTGCCAGCAGCCCCCGAGGGCGGGGAGAGCAGCCCCAGCATTTT,CASSPRGRGEQPQHF
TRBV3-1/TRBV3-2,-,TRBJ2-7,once,TGTGCCAGCAGCCAGGAAGGGGTTTACGAGCAGTACTTC,CASSQEGVYEQYF
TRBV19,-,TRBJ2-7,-,TGTGCCAGTAGTCGGTCTCCCAGCGGAGAGAGCTACGAGCAGTACTTC,CASSRSPSGESYEQYF
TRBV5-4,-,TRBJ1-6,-,TGTGCCAGCAGCTTAAACAGGGATTCACCCCTCCACTTT,CASSLNRDSPLHF
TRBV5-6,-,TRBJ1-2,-,TGTGCCAGCAGCTTGGACGACAGTTCCCCTTTTGGCTACACCTTC,CASSLDDSSPFGYTF
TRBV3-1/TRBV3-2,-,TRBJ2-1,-,TGTGCCAGCAGCCAGTTAGGGGGCGGGGGCGCCTACAATGAGCAGTTCTTC,CASSQLGGGGAYNEQFF
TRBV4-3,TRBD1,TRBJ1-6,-,TGCGCCAGCAGCCTCGACAGGGAGGCTTCACCCCTCCACTTT,CASSLDREASPLHF
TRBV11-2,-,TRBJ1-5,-,TGTGCCAGCAGCTCGTCCGGGGGTCAGCCCCAGCATTTT,CASSSSGGQPQHF
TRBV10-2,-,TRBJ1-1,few,TGCGCCAGCAGTGAGTGGGGAACCGCTGAAGCTTTCTTT,CASSEWGTAEAFF
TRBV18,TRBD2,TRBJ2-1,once,TGTGCCAGCTCACTCACTAGCGGTAGCTCCTACAATGAGCAGTTCTTC,CASSLTSGSSYNEQFF